Each of the 2 T cell receptor beta chains below was sequenced from the same sample in a study of T cells in Graves' hyperthyroidism and ophthalmopathy (dated by TCRdb to the late 2010s). The library relied on multiplex PCR. The data were produced on an Illumina HiSeq 2000. TCR beta CDR3 regions were amplified from RNA transcripts. The first round of RT-PCR for the TCR CDR3 was performed with the HTBI primer set and the Qiagen OneStep RT-PCR kit. TCRdb ran its own pipeline on the public reads, namely fastp trimming at Q25 and MiXCR clone calling, and kept in-frame beta chains. Under each unique CDR3 protein, matching rows form one entry showing the most common genes and DNA. This sample comprises 600,000 to 650,000 distinct CDR3 sequences, roughly 20% of them detected only once. The top ten clonotypes cover around a third of the sample. The sequenced sample consisted of blood. The receptors were gathered from a man aged 25 to 40 with Graves' ophthalmopathy.

This clonotype was counted once. Compared with germline, one end of the junction differs, possibly owing to a read error. As DNA, the CDR3 is TGTGCCAGCAGCTCGGACAGGGGGCGGCGTGAGCAGTACTTC. The encoded protein is CASSSDRGRREQYF. This chain uses TRBV5-1 with TRBJ2-7, with 11 bases fitting TRBD1. CDR3 size: 14 residues. Germline values: CDR1 SGHRS, CDR2 YFSETQ.

The chain is built from TRBV7-2 and TRBJ2-3; 13 bases match TRBD2. Trimming took 5 bases from V and 4 from J; bases not matched to a gene: 12. The CDR3 consists of 18 residues. Germline lookup yields CDR1 SGHTA and CDR2 FQGNSA. In DNA form, the CDR3 reads TGTGCCAGCAGCCAGGGGGGGGAGGGACTAGCGGGGCCAGATACGCAGTATTTT. This translates into CASSQGGEGLAGPDTQYF. Filled out from reference TRBV7-2 and TRBJ2-3, the complete variable domain reads GAGVSQSPSNKVTEKGKDVELRCDPISGHTALYWYRQSLGQGLEFLIYFQGNSAPDKSGLPSDRFSAERTGGSVSTLTIQRTQQEDSAVYLCASSQGGEGLAGPDTQYFGPGTRLTVL.